Below, 7 T cell receptor beta chains from the same sample are listed, as sequenced in a study of blood T cell repertoires in COVID-19. Clones were read by immunoSEQ multiplex PCR, and TCRdb kept only the in-frame ones, dropping some. The sample lists fewer than 100,000 clones; 70% to 90% were seen once. Sample: peripheral blood. All receptors come from a human donor with acute or convalescent COVID-19. The donor label of this sample is uncertain.

The DNA for the CDR3 is TGTGCCAGCTACCCGGACAGGCAGCTAGATAATTCACCCCTCCACTTT. It codes for CASYPDRQLDNSPLHF. The V and J genes are TRBV18 and TRBJ1-6, with 7 bases matching TRBD1. CDR1 is KGHSH and CDR2 is LQKENI in the germline V gene. CDR3 size: 16 residues. With 7 bases clipped from V and 5 bases from J, the junction kept 11 bases outside the gene matches.

The chain couples TRBV5-1 to TRBJ2-3; 7 nucleotides match TRBD1. This CDR3 is 15 amino acids long. Germline assignment: CDR1 SGHRS and CDR2 YFSETQ. V was clipped by 0 bases and J by 6 bases; unmatched bases: 7. This chain's CDR3 is CASSLGRGRDDTQYF. As DNA, the CDR3 is TGCGCCAGCAGCTTGGGAAGGGGGCGCGACGATACGCAGTATTTT. The full variable domain, with the rest looked up from reference TRBV5-1 and TRBJ2-3, is KAGVTQTPRYLIKTRGQQVTLSCSPISGHRSVSWYQQTPGQGLQFLFEYFSETQRNKGNFPGRFSGRQFSNSRSEMNVSTLELGDSALYLCASSLGRGRDDTQYFGPGTRLTVL.

The J gene is TRBJ1-1, the V gene TRBV11-2; the D is unclear. Germline assignment: CDR1 SGHAT and CDR2 FQNNGV. The CDR3 is 13 amino acids. Trimming took 3 bases from V and 7 from J, leaving 12 bases between them. The DNA for the CDR3 is TGTGCCAGCAGCTTGAGCCTGTTTCTTGAAGCTTTCTTT. As protein: CASSLSLFLEAFF.

The V gene is TRBV5-4, the J gene TRBJ2-5, with TRBD2 matching 13 bases. J lost 4 bases, V lost 4 bases, and 7 bases had no gene match. The CDR3 contains 16 residues. Germline CDR1 reads SGHNT; CDR2 reads YYREEE (reference sequence). The CDR3 here is CASSPRTSGGPETQYF. CDR3 DNA sequence: TGTGCCAGCAGCCCCCGGACTAGCGGGGGCCCAGAGACCCAGTACTTC.

This chain uses TRBV10-1 with TRBJ1-1; D may be TRBD1 (6 bases). Trimming removed 4 bases at V and 1 base at J, with 7 bases between. Germline CDR1 reads WNHNN; CDR2 reads SYGVQD (reference sequence). The CDR3 sequence is 13 residues long. CDR3 DNA sequence: TGCGCCAGCAGTGCACAGGGGAACACTGAAGCTTTCTTT. It encodes CASSAQGNTEAFF.

This clone was observed a handful of times. The chain recombines TRBV4-1 with TRBJ2-2; D is perhaps TRBD1 (6 bases). Germline-derived CDR1 and CDR2 are MGHRA and YSYEKL. Trimming pared 4 bases from V and 4 bases from J, leaving 19 bases between. This CDR3 has 17 amino acids. This CDR3 is CASSPPDRLGSTGELFF. The CDR3 DNA sequence: TGCGCCAGCAGCCCACCCGACAGGTTGGGAAGCACCGGGGAGCTGTTTTTT.

V is TRBV24-1 and J is TRBJ2-3; 8 bases agree with TRBD1. The V segment lost 3 bases and the J segment 4 bases; nucleotides outside the gene matches: 8. CDR3 length: 16 residues. Germline loops: CDR1 KGHDR, CDR2 SFDVKD. This CDR3 is CATSDNRDRPADTQYF. The DNA of the CDR3 is TGTGCCACCAGTGATAACCGGGACAGGCCTGCAGATACGCAGTATTTT.